These 8 T cell receptor beta chains share one sample of origin, sequenced in a study of blood T cell repertoires in COVID-19. Here immunoSEQ multiplex PCR was the method, and the copy in TCRdb shows in-frame clones only, minus some. Altogether around 63,000 clones are present, 70% to 80% being singletons, with the ten largest covering around 32%. Sequenced: peripheral blood. The source of these receptors is a human donor in a cohort sampled during active COVID-19.

This chain uses TRBV29-1 with TRBJ1-1; 11 positions match TRBD1. From germline, CDR1 is SQVTM and CDR2 ANQGSEA. The CDR3 extends over 13 amino acids. The junction had 5 bases not matched to a gene; V was cut back by 8 bases and J by 3 bases. The CDR3 region is CSFRDRGDTEAFF. For the CDR3, the DNA is TGCAGCTTCCGGGACAGGGGGGACACTGAAGCTTTCTTT.

The chain joins TRBV12-5 to TRBJ2-3; 7 positions agree with TRBD1. The J segment lost 3 bases and the V segment lost 0 bases, leaving 6 bases of the junction unmatched. The CDR3 spans 16 residues. Germline lookup yields CDR1 LGHNT and CDR2 FRNRAP. Here the CDR3 DNA reads TGTGCTAGTGGTTTGGTCCGCAGACAGGGTACAGATACGCAGTATTTT. It encodes CASGLVRRQGTDTQYF.

This clone occurred once. The V gene is TRBV5-1, the J gene TRBJ2-1; the D gene is possibly TRBD2 (5 bases). Germline V CDR1 and CDR2: SGHRS, YFSETQ. This CDR3 region has 16 residues. Trimming cost V 3 bases and J 9 bases, with 22 bases left between them. CDR3 in DNA: TGCGCCAGCAGCTCCCCCACCCCCATGGGAGTTTCTGAGCAGTTCTTC. Protein sequence: CASSSPTPMGVSEQFF.

This clone was picked up a small number of times. The chain employs TRBV7-7 and TRBJ2-2, with 8 positions matching TRBD1. The CDR3 covers 15 residues. V lost 6 bases, J lost 2 bases, and 5 bases stayed unmatched. Germline loops: CDR1 SSHAT, CDR2 FNYEAQ (reference sequence). This CDR3 reads CASSSGTGNTGELFF. The CDR3 region has the DNA TGTGCCAGCAGTTCCGGGACAGGCAACACCGGGGAGCTGTTTTTT.

The chain couples TRBV5-1 to TRBJ2-3; 8 bases are shared with TRBD2. CDR1 is SGHRS and CDR2 is YFSETQ in the germline V gene. The CDR3 is 14 residues long. The ends lost 7 bases at V and 2 bases at J; junction bases unmatched: 6. The CDR3, as DNA: TGCGCCAGCGGGGGCGGGAGGAACACAGATACGCAGTATTTT. Protein product: CASGGGRNTDTQYF.

Details on this clone: At one boundary the junction diverges from the germline segment, which might be a read error. The CDR3 DNA reads as TGTGCCACCAGCAGAGAACTAACCTCCCACGAGCAGTACTTC. This gives the protein CATSRELTSHEQYF. The chain is built from TRBV15 and TRBJ2-7; D is unresolved. The CDR3 has 14 amino acids. From germline, CDR1 is LNHNV and CDR2 YYDKDF (reference sequence).

The genes are TRBV5-8 and TRBJ2-3; D remains unclear. From germline, CDR1 is SGHTS and CDR2 YDEGEE. The CDR3 has 14 amino acids. The ends were cut back, 2 bases at V and 2 bases at J, with 9 bases in the middle. This chain's CDR3 is CASSLNGVTDTQYF. The CDR3, as DNA: TGTGCCAGCAGCTTAAATGGAGTCACAGATACGCAGTATTTT.

The chain combines TRBV4-3 with TRBJ2-2; possible D gene TRBD2, 6 bases. V gave up 0 bases and J gave up 6 bases, with 14 bases separating them. This CDR3 spans 16 amino acids. Germline V CDR1 and CDR2: LGHNA, YSLEER. DNA for the CDR3: TGCGCCAGCAGCCAAGATCTAGCGCAAAGGGCCGGGGAGCTGTTTTTT. Its protein is CASSQDLAQRAGELFF.